The 6 T cell receptor beta chains below were found in one sample sequenced in a study of prognosis after radiotherapy for stage I lung cancer. Two-round multiplex PCR on genomic DNA was the method by which TCR beta CDR3 was amplified. Every TRBV and TRBJ gene had its own specific primer in first-round PCR. TCRdb re-analysed the multiplex PCR reads in MiXCR, keeping a single row per CDR3 protein. Counted here are about 28,000 distinct CDR3 sequences, approximately 31% occurring once; the ten biggest clones make up 9% to 14%. This specimen was PBMCs, taken before or after stereotactic body radiation therapy (not recorded which). The receptor source for this set is a donor aged 50 or older with non-small cell lung cancer.

This clonotype was observed many times. CDR3 amino acids: CASSRYLAGVGNTGELFF. CDR3 nucleotides: TGTGCCAGCAGTAGGTACCTAGCGGGAGTCGGGAACACCGGGGAGCTGTTTTTT. The chain uses TRBV27 and TRBJ2-2, with 10 bases aligning to TRBD2. Germline values: CDR1 MNHEY, CDR2 SMNVEV (reference sequence). There are 18 residues in the CDR3. The V segment lost 5 bases and the J segment 1 base; nucleotides outside the gene matches: 10.

The rearrangement links TRBV6-2 or TRBV6-3 to TRBJ2-2; D might be TRBD2 (5 bases). The CDR3 totals 16 residues. Looked up from germline, CDR1 is MNHEY and CDR2 is SVGEGT. With 5 bases removed from V and 3 bases from J, the gap between germline ends came to 16 bases. This CDR3 is CASSERMGPDTGELFF. Written as DNA, the CDR3 is TGTGCCAGCAGTGAGCGGATGGGTCCGGACACCGGGGAGCTGTTTTTT.

Regarding this clonotype: One junction end disagrees with the germline gene, perhaps due to a read error. V and J are TRBV12-3 or TRBV12-4 and TRBJ2-2, with 8 nucleotides matching TRBD1. The CDR3 is made up of 15 amino acids. The CDR3 nucleotides are TGTGCCATCATCCGCGACAGGGGTGACACCGGTGAGCTGTTTTTT. Translating it yields CAIIRDRGDTGELFF.

This clonotype was found many times. CDR3: CASTPEKSNKRGYTF. The CDR3 region has the DNA TGTGCCAGCACCCCCGAAAAGTCAAACAAGAGGGGCTACACCTTC. The chain uses TRBV27 and TRBJ1-2; no reliable D call. Germline V gene sequence: CDR1 MNHEY, CDR2 SMNVEV (reference sequence). This CDR3 is built from 15 residues. Trimming cost V 7 bases and J 8 bases, with 23 bases left between them.

This clonotype was recorded at least ten times. This chain links TRBV4-1 with TRBJ2-5; D is perhaps TRBD2 (6 bases). Germline CDR1 reads MGHRA; CDR2 reads YSYEKL. V dropped 0 bases and J dropped 5 bases, with 16 bases sitting between them. The CDR3 loop spans 16 amino acids. The CDR3 DNA reads TGCGCCAGCAGCCAAGACAAAGGGTGGGGAGGTGAGACCCAGTACTTC. It translates to CASSQDKGWGGETQYF.

This clonotype was observed at least ten times. The chain uses TRBV28 and TRBJ1-3, with 7 bases matching TRBD1. The J segment lost 2 bases and the V segment lost 8 bases, leaving 9 bases of the junction unmatched. The CDR3 covers 15 residues. Germline V lookup: CDR1 MDHEN, CDR2 SYDVKM. The CDR3 nucleotides are TGTGCCAGCGGAGGGAGGGGGCTAGCTGGAAACACCATATATTTT. Its translation is CASGGRGLAGNTIYF.